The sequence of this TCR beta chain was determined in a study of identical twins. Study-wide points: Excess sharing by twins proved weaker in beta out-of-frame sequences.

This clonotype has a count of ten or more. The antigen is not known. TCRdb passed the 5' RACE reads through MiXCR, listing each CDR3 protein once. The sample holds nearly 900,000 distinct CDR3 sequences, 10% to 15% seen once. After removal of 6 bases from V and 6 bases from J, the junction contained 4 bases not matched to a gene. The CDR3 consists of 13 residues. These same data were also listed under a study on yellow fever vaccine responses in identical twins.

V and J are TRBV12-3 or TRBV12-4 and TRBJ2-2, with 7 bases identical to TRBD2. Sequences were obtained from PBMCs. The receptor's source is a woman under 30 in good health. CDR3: CASRLTSSGELFF. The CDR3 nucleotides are TGTGCCAGCAGGCTGACTAGCTCCGGGGAGCTGTTTTTT.